These T cell receptor beta chains were read from a single sample in a study of identical twins. MiXCR, applied by TCRdb to the 5' RACE reads, yields one record per CDR3 protein. Here the sample spans approximately 240,000 distinct CDR3 sequences, roughly an eighth being singletons. Sequenced input: memory (CD45RO+) T cells sorted from blood. These receptors all come from a woman aged 18 to 35 in good health. CDR3s include the opening cysteine and the closing phenylalanine or tryptophan. D genes are given only for firm matches. Clone size is given for some rows only: seen once, a few or many times, or a class if the clone is expanded.

j_call d_call v_call clone_size cdr3_aa cdr3_nt
TRBJ2-2 . TRBV29-1 . CSGAVGTGELFF TGCAGCGGTGCCGTGGGGACCGGGGAGCTGTTTTTT
TRBJ2-7 . TRBV7-3 . CASSLLGGPSYEQYF TGTGCCAGCAGCTTATTGGGGGGTCCCTCCTACGAGCAGTACTTC
TRBJ2-1 . TRBV12-3/TRBV12-4 . CASSLRQEYNEQFF TGTGCCAGCAGTTTGCGTCAAGAGTACAATGAGCAGTTCTTC
TRBJ2-6 . TRBV12-3/TRBV12-4 few CASSHTGSGANVLTF TGTGCCAGCAGTCATACAGGGTCCGGGGCCAACGTCCTGACTTTC
TRBJ2-2 . TRBV12-3/TRBV12-4 many CASRVSRADTGELFF TGTGCCAGCAGGGTGTCCCGGGCGGATACCGGGGAGCTGTTTTTT
TRBJ1-1 . TRBV5-4 . CASSGYLANTEAFF TGTGCCAGCAGCGGATATTTGGCGAACACTGAAGCTTTCTTT
TRBJ2-5 . TRBV2 . CASSELGPPETQYF TGTGCCAGCAGTGAATTGGGCCCACCAGAGACCCAGTACTTC
TRBJ2-3 . TRBV2 . CASSVGLATDTQYF TGTGCCAGCAGTGTGGGACTTGCCACAGATACGCAGTATTTT
TRBJ2-7 . TRBV9 few CASSVGGTETYEQYF TGTGCCAGCAGCGTTGGCGGGACGGAGACCTACGAGCAGTACTTC
TRBJ2-3 . TRBV10-3 many CAIRQQEGDTQYF TGTGCCATCCGCCAACAAGAGGGGGATACGCAGTATTTT
TRBJ2-2 TRBD2 TRBV20-1 . CSARGASGRAGDGELFF TGCAGTGCTAGAGGGGCTAGCGGGAGGGCCGGGGACGGGGAGCTGTTTTTT
TRBJ2-7 . TRBV9 . CASSVAGQTAYEQYF TGTGCCAGCAGCGTTGCGGGGCAAACCGCCTACGAGCAGTACTTC
TRBJ2-7 TRBD2 TRBV30 few CAGNLAGTYEQYF TGTGCCGGAAACTTAGCGGGAACATACGAGCAGTACTTC
TRBJ2-1 TRBD2 TRBV20-1 few CSARAGRAGAYNEQFF TGCAGTGCTAGGGCCGGTCGAGCGGGAGCCTACAATGAGCAGTTCTTC
TRBJ1-2 . TRBV7-2 . CASGSLSYTF TGTGCCAGCGGCAGCTTGAGCTACACCTTC
TRBJ1-1 . TRBV5-5 . CASSFNTNTEAFF TGTGCCAGCAGCTTTAATACGAACACTGAAGCTTTCTTT